This T cell receptor beta chain was documented in a study of radiation and T cells in renal cell carcinoma. Study as a whole: Nephrectomy followed 15 Gy stereotactic body radiation by 4 weeks. Study-level results: In blood, top tumor clones expanded by 2 weeks, shrinking by 4.

The assay was immunoSEQ multiplex PCR, and TCRdb's table has in-frame clones only and misses some. This sample has 150,000 or so clones, with 88% found just once. As to time point: baseline pretreatment blood. The treatment is: 15 Gy SBRT to primary tumor, nephrectomy 4 weeks later. The CDR3 length is 16 residues. J was trimmed by 4 bases and V by 6 bases; bases with no gene match: 13. Germline V lookup: CDR1 SGHRS, CDR2 YFSETQ. Turning to this clone: The antigen is undetermined.

This specimen consisted of blood, obtained from a patient whose treatment included radiotherapy and nephrectomy. The chain joins TRBV5-1 to TRBJ2-1, with 7 positions matching TRBD2. The sequence was collected from a woman in her 70s with renal cell carcinoma. CDR3 coding DNA: TGCGCCAGCAACCCCGGGAGGCTGACCCTTTACAATGAGCAGTTCTTC. Translating gives CASNPGRLTLYNEQFF.